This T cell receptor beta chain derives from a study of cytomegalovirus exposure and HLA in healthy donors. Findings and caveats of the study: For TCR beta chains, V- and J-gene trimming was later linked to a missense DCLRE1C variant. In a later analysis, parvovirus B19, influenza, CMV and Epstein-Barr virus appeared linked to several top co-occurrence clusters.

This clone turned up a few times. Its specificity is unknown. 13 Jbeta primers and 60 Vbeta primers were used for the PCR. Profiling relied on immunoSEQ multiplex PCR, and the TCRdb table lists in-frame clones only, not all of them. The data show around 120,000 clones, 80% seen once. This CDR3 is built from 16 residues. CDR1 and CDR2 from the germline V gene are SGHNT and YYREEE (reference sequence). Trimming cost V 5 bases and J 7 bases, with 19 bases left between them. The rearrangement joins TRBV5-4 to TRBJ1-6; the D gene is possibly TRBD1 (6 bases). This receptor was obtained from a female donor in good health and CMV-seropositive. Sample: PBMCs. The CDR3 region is CASRRGTGFVNSPLHF. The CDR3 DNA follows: TGTGCCAGCAGGCGAGGTACAGGGTTCGTAAATTCACCCCTCCACTTT.